These T cell receptor beta chains were read from a single sample in a study of blood T cells in healthy people across ages. MiXCR was run by TCRdb on the 5' RACE reads, yielding one entry per CDR3 protein. In the table there are about 1.7 million distinct CDR3 sequences, roughly 27% of which are singletons. The sample was blood. The receptors originated from a woman in her twenties or thirties in good health. CDR3s include the opening cysteine and the closing phenylalanine or tryptophan. The order of the fields is J gene, D gene, V gene, clone size, CDR3 protein, CDR3 DNA. A D gene is named only where the DNA matches it firmly. A row's size may be missing; if present it is once, few, many or a size class.

J gene: TRBJ2-7
D gene: TRBD2
V gene: TRBV27
clone size: many
CDR3 protein: CASRGTSGNYEQYF
CDR3 DNA: TGTGCCAGCAGGGGGACTAGCGGAAACTACGAGCAGTACTTC

J gene: TRBJ1-5
D gene: -
V gene: TRBV10-1
clone size: few
CDR3 protein: CASSDSLDQPQHF
CDR3 DNA: TGCGCCAGCAGTGATAGCTTGGATCAGCCCCAGCATTTT

J gene: TRBJ1-2
D gene: -
V gene: TRBV29-1
clone size: many
CDR3 protein: CSVGVRPNYGYTF
CDR3 DNA: TGCAGCGTTGGAGTTCGGCCAAACTATGGCTACACCTTC

J gene: TRBJ1-4
D gene: -
V gene: TRBV29-1
clone size: few
CDR3 protein: CSVDSDEKLFF
CDR3 DNA: TGCAGCGTTGATAGCGATGAAAAACTGTTTTTT

J gene: TRBJ2-3
D gene: -
V gene: TRBV2
clone size: few
CDR3 protein: CASGEVRIDTQYF
CDR3 DNA: TGTGCCAGCGGTGAAGTTAGGATAGATACGCAGTATTTT

J gene: TRBJ2-7
D gene: -
V gene: TRBV7-2
clone size: many
CDR3 protein: CASSLAHQGGSYEQYF
CDR3 DNA: TGTGCCAGCAGCTTAGCGCACCAGGGGGGCTCCTACGAGCAGTACTTC

J gene: TRBJ2-1
D gene: TRBD2
V gene: TRBV20-1
clone size: many
CDR3 protein: CSASGVAGVNEQFF
CDR3 DNA: TGCAGTGCTAGCGGGGTAGCGGGCGTCAATGAGCAGTTCTTC

J gene: TRBJ2-7
D gene: TRBD1
V gene: TRBV11-2
clone size: -
CDR3 protein: CASSSQGVVYEQYF
CDR3 DNA: TGTGCCAGCAGCTCGCAGGGGGTTGTTTACGAGCAGTACTTC

J gene: TRBJ2-7
D gene: -
V gene: TRBV20-1
clone size: -
CDR3 protein: CSARPSVSYEQYF
CDR3 DNA: TGCAGTGCTCGACCAAGCGTCTCCTACGAGCAGTACTTC

J gene: TRBJ2-7
D gene: -
V gene: TRBV15
clone size: -
CDR3 protein: CATSRDVGSGYEQYF
CDR3 DNA: TGTGCCACCAGCAGAGATGTTGGCAGCGGCTACGAGCAGTACTTC

J gene: TRBJ2-5
D gene: -
V gene: TRBV14
clone size: -
CDR3 protein: CASSQESPVREKETQYF
CDR3 DNA: TGTGCCAGCAGCCAAGAGAGTCCCGTAAGGGAAAAAGAGACCCAGTACTTC

J gene: TRBJ2-1
D gene: -
V gene: TRBV21-1
clone size: -
CDR3 protein: CARDSHRYNEQFF
CDR3 DNA: TGTGCCAGGGACAGTCACCGCTACAATGAGCAGTTCTTC

J gene: TRBJ2-3
D gene: TRBD2
V gene: TRBV6-5
clone size: -
CDR3 protein: CASSYAGTSPDTQYF
CDR3 DNA: TGTGCCAGCAGTTACGCCGGGACTAGCCCAGATACGCAGTATTTT

J gene: TRBJ1-2
D gene: -
V gene: TRBV12-3/TRBV12-4
clone size: few
CDR3 protein: CASSLRRGGGYTF
CDR3 DNA: TGTGCCAGCAGTTTAAGGAGGGGTGGTGGCTACACCTTC

J gene: TRBJ1-5
D gene: -
V gene: TRBV7-2
clone size: few
CDR3 protein: CASSLAQEQPQHF
CDR3 DNA: TGTGCCAGCAGCTTAGCGCAAGAACAGCCCCAGCATTTT

J gene: TRBJ1-5
D gene: TRBD1
V gene: TRBV18
clone size: few
CDR3 protein: CASSPMSTGMDQPQHF
CDR3 DNA: TGTGCCAGCTCACCTATGTCGACAGGGATGGATCAGCCCCAGCATTTT

J gene: TRBJ1-1
D gene: -
V gene: TRBV3-1
clone size: -
CDR3 protein: CASNLRGDTEAFF
CDR3 DNA: TGTGCCAGCAACCTACGTGGGGACACTGAAGCTTTCTTT

J gene: TRBJ2-1
D gene: TRBD2
V gene: TRBV10-1
clone size: -
CDR3 protein: CASSDAAGGRIYNEQFF
CDR3 DNA: TGCGCCAGCAGTGATGCGGCGGGAGGAAGGATCTACAATGAGCAGTTCTTC

J gene: TRBJ1-4
D gene: TRBD1
V gene: TRBV15
clone size: -
CDR3 protein: CATSSGGGLIGEKLFF
CDR3 DNA: TGTGCCACCAGCTCAGGGGGAGGGTTGATCGGTGAAAAACTGTTTTTT

J gene: TRBJ2-1
D gene: -
V gene: TRBV20-1
clone size: -
CDR3 protein: CSVGLADPNEQFF
CDR3 DNA: TGCAGTGTGGGGTTAGCTGACCCAAATGAGCAGTTCTTC

J gene: TRBJ2-7
D gene: TRBD2
V gene: TRBV11-3
clone size: few
CDR3 protein: CSRFGGRAYEQYF
CDR3 DNA: TGCTCCAGGTTTGGCGGGAGGGCCTACGAGCAGTACTTC

J gene: TRBJ2-3
D gene: -
V gene: TRBV20-1
clone size: many
CDR3 protein: CSARSQGLTDTQYF
CDR3 DNA: TGCAGTGCTAGATCGCAGGGGCTCACAGATACGCAGTATTTT

J gene: TRBJ1-1
D gene: -
V gene: TRBV5-1
clone size: few
CDR3 protein: CASSQETGISEAFF
CDR3 DNA: TGCGCCAGCAGCCAGGAAACAGGGATTAGTGAAGCTTTCTTT

J gene: TRBJ1-1
D gene: TRBD1
V gene: TRBV4-1
clone size: few
CDR3 protein: CASSATGLTEAFF
CDR3 DNA: TGCGCCAGCAGCGCGACAGGGCTCACTGAAGCTTTCTTT

J gene: TRBJ2-7
D gene: -
V gene: TRBV29-1
clone size: many
CDR3 protein: CSVAQDRGRYEQYF
CDR3 DNA: TGCAGCGTTGCCCAGGACAGAGGCCGCTACGAGCAGTACTTC

J gene: TRBJ2-3
D gene: -
V gene: TRBV12-3/TRBV12-4
clone size: -
CDR3 protein: CASSFLRSDTQYF
CDR3 DNA: TGTGCCAGCAGTTTCCTACGATCAGATACGCAGTATTTT

J gene: TRBJ2-3
D gene: -
V gene: TRBV2
clone size: few
CDR3 protein: CASSGQDTQYF
CDR3 DNA: TGTGCCAGCAGTGGACAGGATACGCAGTATTTT

J gene: TRBJ2-3
D gene: -
V gene: TRBV29-1
clone size: many
CDR3 protein: CSVDKASLGDTQYF
CDR3 DNA: TGCAGCGTTGATAAGGCCAGTTTGGGGGATACGCAGTATTTT

J gene: TRBJ2-3
D gene: TRBD1
V gene: TRBV12-3/TRBV12-4
clone size: few
CDR3 protein: CASSLLTGVSDTQYF
CDR3 DNA: TGTGCCAGCAGTTTACTTACAGGGGTATCAGATACGCAGTATTTT

J gene: TRBJ1-5
D gene: -
V gene: TRBV4-3
clone size: -
CDR3 protein: CASSQVMGHQPQHF
CDR3 DNA: TGCGCCAGCAGCCAAGTAATGGGGCATCAGCCCCAGCATTTT

J gene: TRBJ2-5
D gene: -
V gene: TRBV18
clone size: once
CDR3 protein: CASSSGTDTETQYF
CDR3 DNA: TGTGCCAGCTCATCCGGGACTGATACGGAGACCCAGTACTTC

J gene: TRBJ2-1
D gene: -
V gene: TRBV18
clone size: -
CDR3 protein: CASSPQGVLGHNEQFF
CDR3 DNA: TGTGCCAGCTCACCACAGGGGGTGCTGGGCCACAATGAGCAGTTCTTC

J gene: TRBJ1-2
D gene: -
V gene: TRBV10-3
clone size: -
CDR3 protein: CAISEGFPGCTF
CDR3 DNA: TGTGCCATCAGCGAAGGCTTTCCCGGCTGCACCTTC

J gene: TRBJ1-6
D gene: -
V gene: TRBV9
clone size: few
CDR3 protein: CASSAGGTPLHF
CDR3 DNA: TGTGCCAGCAGCGCCGGCGGGACACCCCTCCACTTT

J gene: TRBJ2-4
D gene: -
V gene: TRBV4-2
clone size: many
CDR3 protein: CATRAPGDKNIQYF
CDR3 DNA: TGTGCCACCCGGGCCCCCGGGGACAAAAACATTCAGTACTTC

J gene: TRBJ2-4
D gene: -
V gene: TRBV28
clone size: few
CDR3 protein: CASRGGGNIQYF
CDR3 DNA: TGTGCCAGCAGAGGTGGGGGCAACATTCAGTACTTC

J gene: TRBJ1-4
D gene: -
V gene: TRBV4-1
clone size: -
CDR3 protein: CASSQDGTRGTNEKLFF
CDR3 DNA: TGCGCCAGCAGCCAAGACGGAACGAGGGGAACTAATGAAAAACTGTTTTTT

J gene: TRBJ2-3
D gene: TRBD2
V gene: TRBV5-4
clone size: -
CDR3 protein: CASSFIAGTDADTQYF
CDR3 DNA: TGTGCCAGCAGCTTTATAGCGGGGACCGATGCAGATACGCAGTATTTT

J gene: TRBJ1-1
D gene: -
V gene: TRBV12-3/TRBV12-4
clone size: -
CDR3 protein: CASNPRRWGVTEAFF
CDR3 DNA: TGTGCCAGCAACCCCCGCCGGTGGGGGGTCACTGAAGCTTTCTTT

J gene: TRBJ2-5
D gene: TRBD2
V gene: TRBV29-1
clone size: many
CDR3 protein: CSAGGGSGRRETQYF
CDR3 DNA: TGCAGCGCCGGGGGAGGTAGCGGGAGGAGGGAGACCCAGTACTTC

J gene: TRBJ2-7
D gene: TRBD2
V gene: TRBV12-5
clone size: -
CDR3 protein: CASGLAVAGGPTDYEQYF
CDR3 DNA: TGTGCTAGTGGTTTGGCGGTAGCGGGGGGCCCTACCGATTACGAGCAGTACTTC

J gene: TRBJ1-1
D gene: -
V gene: TRBV7-2
clone size: few
CDR3 protein: CASSFLRGVEAFF
CDR3 DNA: TGTGCCAGCAGCTTTCTAAGGGGAGTTGAAGCTTTCTTT

J gene: TRBJ2-3
D gene: -
V gene: TRBV15
clone size: few
CDR3 protein: CATSRDRRATDTQYF
CDR3 DNA: TGTGCCACCAGCAGAGATCGGAGGGCCACAGATACGCAGTATTTT

J gene: TRBJ2-7
D gene: -
V gene: TRBV3-1
clone size: -
CDR3 protein: CASSQLGVPYF
CDR3 DNA: TGTGCCAGCAGCCAACTGGGGGTTCCGTACTTC

J gene: TRBJ2-7
D gene: TRBD2
V gene: TRBV20-1
clone size: -
CDR3 protein: CSAIGTSGRAYEQYF
CDR3 DNA: TGCAGTGCTATCGGGACTAGCGGGAGAGCCTACGAGCAGTACTTC

J gene: TRBJ2-5
D gene: -
V gene: TRBV6-2/TRBV6-3
clone size: once
CDR3 protein: CATSGLLNYNEQYF
CDR3 DNA: TGTGCCACCTCGGGGCTTCTAAACTACAATGAGCAGTACTTC

J gene: TRBJ1-2
D gene: -
V gene: TRBV7-9
clone size: -
CDR3 protein: CASSLGRVSDGYTF
CDR3 DNA: TGTGCCAGCAGCTTGGGCAGGGTGTCGGATGGCTACACCTTC

J gene: TRBJ2-7
D gene: TRBD1
V gene: TRBV7-7
clone size: many
CDR3 protein: CASRTTDRTSYEQYF
CDR3 DNA: TGTGCCAGCAGAACGACGGACAGGACCTCCTACGAGCAGTACTTC

J gene: TRBJ1-2
D gene: -
V gene: TRBV28
clone size: few
CDR3 protein: CASSSPGGGYTF
CDR3 DNA: TGTGCCAGCAGTTCCCCCGGGGGTGGCTACACCTTC

J gene: TRBJ2-7
D gene: TRBD2
V gene: TRBV6-5
clone size: few
CDR3 protein: CASSYGTSNTYEQYF
CDR3 DNA: TGTGCCAGCAGTTACGGGACTAGCAACACCTACGAGCAGTACTTC

J gene: TRBJ2-5
D gene: TRBD2
V gene: TRBV29-1
clone size: few
CDR3 protein: CSVPRLTSGRETQYF
CDR3 DNA: TGCAGCGTTCCCCGTTTGACTAGCGGAAGGGAGACCCAGTACTTC

J gene: TRBJ1-2
D gene: -
V gene: TRBV27
clone size: few
CDR3 protein: CASSRRTDHYYGYTF
CDR3 DNA: TGTGCCAGCAGTCGCAGGACAGACCACTACTATGGCTACACCTTC

J gene: TRBJ2-7
D gene: TRBD1
V gene: TRBV4-2
clone size: -
CDR3 protein: CASSQDGDSTYEQYF
CDR3 DNA: TGTGCCAGCAGCCAAGATGGGGACAGCACCTACGAGCAGTACTTC